This T cell receptor (beta chain) came from a study of blood T cell repertoires in COVID-19. Whole-study context: COVID-19 samples, acute and convalescent, were from the United States, Italy and Spain. Sources were T cells, B-cell-depleted T cells, or PBMCs; the material itself was cDNA or gDNA.

In the authors' methods: Reference gene primer amplification yielded estimated nucleated cell counts. The assay was immunoSEQ multiplex PCR, and TCRdb's table has in-frame clones only and misses some. That table gives V, J and clone size, and the DNA gave D and trimming. Among some 130,000 clones, 84% were seen once, and the ten largest hold 40% to 55%. This CDR3 has 15 residues. From germline, CDR1 is MGHDK and CDR2 SYGVNS. The ends were cut back, 5 bases at V and 1 base at J, with 9 bases in the middle. The V call is TRBV25-1, the J call TRBJ2-6, with a tentative D call TRBD1 (6 bases). This receptor was obtained from a human donor in a cohort sampled during active COVID-19. Sequenced material: peripheral blood. The CDR3 coding sequence is TGTGCCAGCAGTCTCGACAGGTCTGGGGCCAACGTCCTGACTTTC. This sequence encodes CASSLDRSGANVLTF.